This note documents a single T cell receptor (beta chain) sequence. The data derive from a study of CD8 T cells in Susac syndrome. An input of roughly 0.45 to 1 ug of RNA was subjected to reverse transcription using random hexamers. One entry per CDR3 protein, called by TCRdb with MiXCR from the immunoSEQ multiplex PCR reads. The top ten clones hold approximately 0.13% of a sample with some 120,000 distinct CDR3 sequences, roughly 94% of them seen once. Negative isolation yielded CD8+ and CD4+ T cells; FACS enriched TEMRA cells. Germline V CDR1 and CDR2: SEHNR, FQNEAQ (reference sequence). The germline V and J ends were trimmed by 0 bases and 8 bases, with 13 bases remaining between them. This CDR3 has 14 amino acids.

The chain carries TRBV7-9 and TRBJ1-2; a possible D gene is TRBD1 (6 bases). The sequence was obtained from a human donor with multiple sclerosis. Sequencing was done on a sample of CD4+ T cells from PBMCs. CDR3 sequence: CASSLAGGLEGYTF. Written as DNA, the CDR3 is TGTGCCAGCAGCTTAGCAGGGGGGCTAGAGGGCTACACCTTC.